Given below is one T cell receptor beta chain in context. Its antigen is as yet unknown. Clones were sequenced by immunoSEQ multiplex PCR, and TCRdb holds only the in-frame ones, with some missing. The data show around 560,000 clones, about 95% seen once. It was CD45RO-negative cells, positively selected for CCR7, that made up naive CD8 cells, with terminally differentiated effector memory CD45RA+ cells excluded. The sample comes from a study of shared clonotypes between healthy human individuals. Study information: Donors were a couple of women and three men aged 18 to 49. Each donor's CD8 memory used one plate, CD8 naive two, each CD4 subset three.

The CDR3 runs to 15 residues. Trimming cost V 4 bases and J 2 bases, with 13 bases left between them. Germline V gene data show CDR1 as MNHEY and CDR2 as SMNVEV (reference sequence). General observations from the study: Few donors limited the genetic and exposure-history diversity represented. Clonotypes not shared had lower generation probabilities than those common to all four donors.

The receptor's source is a woman in her twenties or thirties in good health. The sample taken for sequencing was naive CD8+ T cells sorted from blood. The V call is TRBV27, the J call TRBJ2-3, with TRBD2 as a possible D gene (7 bases). In DNA form, the CDR3 reads TGTGCCAGCAGTTGGGAGGGACAATCCACAGATACGCAGTATTTT. It translates to CASSWEGQSTDTQYF.